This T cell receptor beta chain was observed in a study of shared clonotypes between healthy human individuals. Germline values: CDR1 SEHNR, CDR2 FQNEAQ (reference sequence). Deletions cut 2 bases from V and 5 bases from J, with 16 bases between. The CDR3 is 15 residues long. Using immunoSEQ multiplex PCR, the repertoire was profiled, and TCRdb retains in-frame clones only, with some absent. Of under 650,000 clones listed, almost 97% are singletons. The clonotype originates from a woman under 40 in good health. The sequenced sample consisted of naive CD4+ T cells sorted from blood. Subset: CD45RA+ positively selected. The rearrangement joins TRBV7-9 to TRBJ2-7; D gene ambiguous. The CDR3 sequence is CASSLNQLQLNEQYF. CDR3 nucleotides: TGTGCCAGCAGCTTAAATCAACTTCAACTTAACGAGCAGTACTTC.